This T cell receptor beta chain was recovered during a study of cytomegalovirus exposure and HLA in healthy donors. Trimming shortened V by 3 bases and J by 5 bases, and 14 bases separated the two germline ends. The CDR3 has 15 residues. CDR1 SGHNT and CDR2 YYREEE come from the germline V gene (reference sequence). PCR primers comprised 60 Vbeta and 13 Jbeta primers. In the authors' workflow: Counted up in a later analysis, unique TCR beta chains came to around 80 million, with some 9.9 million shared. The method was immunoSEQ multiplex PCR; TCRdb's version includes in-frame clones alone and lacks a portion of them. The D gene and trimming were derived from the DNA, and the V and J assignments and clone size from that table. Here the sample table reports 50,000 to 55,000 clones. As to this clone: The antigen remains undetermined.

Study results and caveats: Within a later analysis, the majority of CMV-associated TCR beta chains appeared HLA-restricted.

The sample taken for sequencing was PBMCs. The chain employs TRBV5-4 and TRBJ1-4; tentative D call: TRBD1 (6 bases). This sequence originates from a woman aged 60-75 years in good health and CMV-seropositive. CDR3 nucleotides: TGTGCCAGCAGCTCAGCCGGGACAAAGAATGAAAAACTGTTTTTT. Amino acid sequence: CASSSAGTKNEKLFF.